The 21 T cell receptor beta chains below come from one sample, sequenced in a study of vaccination effects on CD4 cells after COVID-19. Expansion of antigen-specific CD4+ T cells with viral peptide pools was carried out by the ViraFEST assay before sequencing. Subsequent to 10 days of culture, CD4+ T cells were isolated. Vaccination of participants consisted of two doses of either the BNT162b2 or mRNA-1273 vaccine. Their recognized antigens are unknown. Sequenced by immunoSEQ multiplex PCR; TCRdb stores in-frame clones only, minus some. The sample records 20,000 to 30,000 clones, nearly 80% being singletons. Sequenced material: CD4+ T cells from PBMCs cultured with SARS-CoV-2 spike peptides, taken after COVID-19 vaccination. These receptor sequences come from a human donor who received a COVID-19 vaccine. Some clones in this sample may be carry-over from other donors' samples.

The chain uses TRBV9 and TRBJ2-5, with D possibly TRBD2 on 6 matching bases. V gave up 4 bases and J gave up 5 bases, with 18 bases separating them. The V gene's germline CDR1 is SGDLS and CDR2 YYNGEE. The CDR3 extends over 15 amino acids. This CDR3 is CASSTSPVLAETQYF. Here the CDR3 DNA reads TGTGCCAGCAGCACTAGCCCCGTCCTGGCCGAGACCCAGTACTTC.

The V call is TRBV7-2, the J call TRBJ2-1, with TRBD1 matching over 9 bases. CDR3 length equals 11 residues. The germline gives CDR1 SGHTA, CDR2 FQGNSA. J lost 9 bases, V lost 8 bases, and 2 bases had no gene match. The CDR3 is CASRQGGEQFF. CDR3 coding DNA: TGTGCCAGCCGACAGGGGGGTGAGCAGTTCTTC.

The V gene is TRBV5-6, the J gene TRBJ1-1, with TRBD1 identical over 7 bases. The ends lost 3 bases at V and 5 bases at J; junction bases unmatched: 10. The CDR3 has 15 amino acids. Per germline, CDR1 SGHDT and CDR2 YYEEEE. Here the CDR3 DNA reads TGTGCCAGCAGCTACGGCGGCCAGGGGGGTACTGAAGCTTTCTTT. This encodes CASSYGGQGGTEAFF.

The V gene is TRBV6-5, the J gene TRBJ1-4, with unresolved D. There are 15 residues in the CDR3. Germline V lookup: CDR1 MNHEY, CDR2 SVGAGI. The ends were cut back, 0 bases at V and 1 base at J, with 6 bases in the middle. The CDR3 bases are TGTGCCAGCAGTTACTCTCGTGGAACTAATGAAAAACTGTTTTTT. Its protein is CASSYSRGTNEKLFF.

CDR3: CASSVQGENTEAFF. The CDR3 DNA reads TGTGCCAGCAGCGTACAGGGGGAGAACACTGAAGCTTTCTTT. The chain carries TRBV11-3 and TRBJ1-1, with 8 bases identical to TRBD1. CDR3 length: 14 amino acids. J was trimmed by 1 base and V by 5 bases; bases with no gene match: 3. Germline V CDR1 and CDR2: SGHNT, YENEEA.

In its sample, this clone ranks as medium-sized. This sample includes further DNA sequences coding for the same CDR3. The chain carries TRBV27 and TRBJ1-5; D gene unclear. The CDR3 is 13 amino acids. V lost 0 bases and J lost 7, with 7 bases in between. The V gene's germline CDR1 is MNHEY and CDR2 SMNVEV (reference sequence). The CDR3 loop reads CASSLSGRQPQHF. CDR3 DNA sequence: TGTGCCAGCAGTTTATCTGGGAGGCAGCCCCAGCATTTT.

V gene TRBV5-1 combines with J gene TRBJ1-4, with TRBD1 matching over 7 bases. In germline, CDR1 is SGHRS, CDR2 YFSETQ. This CDR3 is 16 amino acids long. The junction had 6 bases not matched to a gene; V was cut back by 4 bases and J by 0 bases. The CDR3: CASSRDRIATNEKLFF. Here the CDR3 DNA reads TGCGCCAGCAGCCGGGACAGAATCGCAACTAATGAAAAACTGTTTTTT.

The rearrangement uses TRBV7-2 and TRBJ1-1; D remains unclear. The CDR3 extends over 14 amino acids. Deletions cut 0 bases from V and 2 bases from J, with 7 bases between. The germline gives CDR1 SGHTA, CDR2 FQGNSA. CDR3 amino acids: CASSLAMVNTEAFF. CDR3 nucleotides: TGTGCCAGCAGCTTAGCGATGGTTAACACTGAAGCTTTCTTT.

V gene TRBV5-1 combines with J gene TRBJ1-1, with TRBD1 identical over 8 bases. Germline V CDR1 and CDR2: SGHRS, YFSETQ. There are 17 residues in the CDR3. V dropped 1 base and J dropped 2; count of bases not matched to a gene: 10. The CDR3 reads CASSLKGTGLLNTEAFF. DNA of the CDR3: TGCGCCAGCAGCTTGAAGGGGACAGGCTTACTCAACACTGAAGCTTTCTTT.

The chain has TRBV3-1 (or the pseudogene TRBV3-2) and TRBJ1-2; D is perhaps TRBD1 (5 bases). CDR1 is LGHDT and CDR2 is YNNKEL in the germline V gene (reference sequence). V lost 1 base to trimming and J lost 5 bases, with 11 bases between them. The CDR3 totals 14 residues. As DNA, the CDR3 is TGTGCCAGCAGCCAAGGGGCAGGGTATTATGGCTACACCTTC. This encodes CASSQGAGYYGYTF.

The V and J genes are TRBV6-5 and TRBJ1-4; D gene uncertain. There are 15 residues in the CDR3. Trimming stripped 2 bases from V and 8 bases from J, with 15 bases between. Germline CDR1 MNHEY, CDR2 SVGAGI. Here the CDR3 DNA reads TGTGCCAGCAGTTACGAGGGAAGCGTCAGGGAAAAACTGTTTTTT. Translated, it gives CASSYEGSVREKLFF.

The rearrangement links TRBV28 to TRBJ1-4, with D uncertain. The germline V gene encodes CDR1 MDHEN and CDR2 SYDVKM. The CDR3 runs to 14 residues. The V and J ends lost 6 bases and 8 bases respectively, with 16 bases between them. CDR3 sequence (DNA): TGTGCCAGCAGCCCCCTTTTTAGGCAGGAAAAACTGTTTTTT. Translating it yields CASSPLFRQEKLFF. Based on the CDR3 plus reference TRBV28 and TRBJ1-4, the full variable domain is DVKVTQSSRYLVKRTGEKVFLECVQDMDHENMFWYRQDPGLGLRLIYFSYDVKMKEKGDIPEGYSVSREKKERFSLILESASTNQTSMYLCASSPLFRQEKLFFGSGTQLSVL.

V is TRBV2 and J is TRBJ1-3; weak D call: TRBD1 (6 bases). Germline V lookup: CDR1 SNHLY, CDR2 FYNNEI. The CDR3 loop spans 12 amino acids. V lost 6 bases, J lost 5 bases, and 8 bases lay in between. The CDR3, as DNA: TGTGCCAGCAGCCAGGGGCGAAACACCATATATTTT. Translated: CASSQGRNTIYF.

This rearrangement joins TRBV5-1 to TRBJ1-3; D is unclear. CDR3 length equals 14 residues. The V and J ends lost 1 base and 4 bases respectively, with 9 bases between them. Germline lookup yields CDR1 SGHRS and CDR2 YFSETQ. CDR3 region: CASSLSQEGNTIYF. Here the CDR3 DNA reads TGCGCCAGCAGCTTGAGCCAGGAAGGAAACACCATATATTTT.

The V gene is TRBV9, the J gene TRBJ1-1; the match to TRBD1 covers 8 bases. The V and J ends lost 3 bases and 5 bases, in that order; junction bases with no gene match: 12. The CDR3 is 16 residues long. Germline loops: CDR1 SGDLS, CDR2 YYNGEE. CDR3 region: CASSAIYGQGGTEAFF. CDR3 DNA: TGTGCCAGCAGCGCAATCTACGGACAGGGAGGTACTGAAGCTTTCTTT. Full variable domain (rest looked up from reference TRBV9 and TRBJ1-1): DSGVTQTPKHLITATGQRVTLRCSPRSGDLSVYWYQQSLDQGLQFLIQYYNGEERAKGNILERFSAQQFPDLHSELNLSSLELGDSALYFCASSAIYGQGGTEAFFGQGTRLTVV.

The DNA of the CDR3 is TGTGCCAGCAGTAAGACAGTGGATCCCTATGGCTACACCTTC. Protein sequence: CASSKTVDPYGYTF. The chain uses TRBV2 and TRBJ1-2; D possibly corresponds to TRBD1 (5 bases). The germline V gene encodes CDR1 SNHLY and CDR2 FYNNEI. CDR3 length: 14 amino acids. V gave up 5 bases and J gave up 4 bases, with 14 bases separating them.

The chain employs TRBV3-1 (or the pseudogene TRBV3-2) and TRBJ1-5; D may be TRBD1 (6 bases). V was shortened by 1 base and J by 0 bases, with 10 bases between the two germline ends. The CDR3 runs to 16 residues. Looked up from germline, CDR1 is LGHDT and CDR2 is YNNKEL (reference sequence). The CDR3 bases are TGTGCCAGCAGCCAAGGGGGGGCGAATAGCAATCAGCCCCAGCATTTT. Translating it yields CASSQGGANSNQPQHF.

The chain is built from TRBV5-8 and TRBJ2-7; D may be TRBD2 (5 bases). Germline values: CDR1 SGHTS, CDR2 YDEGEE. V was pared by 2 bases and J by 4 bases, with 10 bases between. The CDR3 is 13 amino acids. The DNA for the CDR3 is TGTGCCAGCAGCTTCGGGAATTATTACGAGCAGTACGTC. Its translation is CASSFGNYYEQYV.

This rearrangement joins TRBV6-5 to TRBJ2-3; D perhaps matches TRBD1 (5 bases). CDR1 and CDR2 from the germline V gene are MNHEY and SVGAGI. With 6 bases removed from V and 0 bases from J, the gap between germline ends came to 10 bases. The CDR3 runs to 14 residues. CDR3 nucleotides: TGTGCCAGCAGAGCAGGGCAAAGCACAGATACGCAGTATTTT. Translation gives CASRAGQSTDTQYF.

The chain combines TRBV10-1 with TRBJ2-5; 7 bases are shared with TRBD2. Germline CDR1 WNHNN, CDR2 SYGVQD (reference sequence). The CDR3 has 17 residues. Trimming removed 5 bases from V and 1 base from J; junction bases left unmatched: 13. The CDR3 reads CASSPGLVRGVQETQYF. CDR3 DNA sequence: TGCGCCAGCAGTCCCGGACTAGTTCGAGGGGTCCAAGAGACCCAGTACTTC.

This sequence joins TRBV6-5 and TRBJ1-2, with D perhaps matching TRBD1 (5 bases). This CDR3 region has 13 residues. V was cut by 10 bases and J by 0 bases, with 12 bases left in between. The germline CDR1 and CDR2 sequences are MNHEY and SVGAGI. DNA of the CDR3: TGTGCCACTCGGTCGGGGCCTAACTATGGCTACACCTTC. Protein: CATRSGPNYGYTF.